The 17 T cell receptor beta chains in this list originate from one sample, sequenced in a study of shared clonotypes between healthy human individuals. Libraries were prepared by immunoSEQ multiplex PCR; TCRdb keeps only in-frame clonotypes and omits some of them. The table lists hundreds of thousands of clones, 96% of them singletons. Naive CD8 cells, CD45RO-negative and positively selected for CCR7, excluded terminally differentiated effector memory CD45RA+ cells. The sample taken for sequencing was naive CD8+ T cells sorted from blood. The receptors derive from a woman in her thirties in good health.

J is TRBJ2-3 and V is TRBV7-9; TRBD1 agrees at 7 bases. J was trimmed by 6 bases and V by 8 bases; bases with no gene match: 11. The CDR3 is made up of 14 amino acids. CDR1 and CDR2 (germline): SEHNR, FQNEAQ (reference sequence). The CDR3 is CASLKETGTDTQYF. The CDR3 DNA reads TGTGCCAGCCTCAAGGAGACAGGGACGGATACGCAGTATTTT.

This chain uses TRBV7-9 with TRBJ2-7, with D perhaps being TRBD1 or TRBD2 (5 bases each). CDR1 and CDR2 (germline): SEHNR, FQNEAQ (reference sequence). Trimming pared 0 bases from V and 2 bases from J, leaving 11 bases between. The length of the CDR3 is 15 residues. CDR3 sequence: CASSLAQGPPYEQYF. The CDR3 DNA sequence: TGTGCCAGCAGCTTAGCGCAGGGACCCCCCTACGAGCAGTACTTC.

The rearrangement uses TRBV15 and TRBJ2-1; D not certain. With 0 bases removed from V and 6 bases from J, the gap between germline ends came to 6 bases. CDR1 and CDR2 from the germline V gene are LNHNV and YYDKDF (reference sequence). The CDR3 covers 13 residues. In DNA form, the CDR3 reads TGTGCCACCAGCAGAGATCGCGTCAATGAGCAGTTCTTC. Translated: CATSRDRVNEQFF. Variable domain in full (rest from reference TRBV15 and TRBJ2-1): DAMVIQNPRYQVTQFGKPVTLSCSQTLNHNVMYWYQQKSSQAPKLLFHYYDKDFNNEADTPDNFQSRRPNTSFCFLDIRSPGLGDTAMYLCATSRDRVNEQFFGPGTRLTVL.

The J gene is TRBJ2-7, the V gene TRBV27; 7 bases align to TRBD2. This CDR3 region has 16 residues. With 4 bases clipped from V and 7 bases from J, the junction kept 16 bases outside the gene matches. In germline, CDR1 is MNHEY, CDR2 SMNVEV (reference sequence). Here the CDR3 reads CASSSSGTLAPHEQYF. Written as DNA, the CDR3 is TGTGCCAGCAGTTCCAGCGGGACTCTTGCGCCTCATGAGCAGTACTTC.

The CDR3 spells CASSFQGGRNEQYF. CDR3 DNA sequence: TGTGCCAGCAGTTTTCAGGGAGGACGTAACGAGCAGTACTTC. The rearrangement joins TRBV28 to TRBJ2-7, with D tentatively TRBD2 (6 bases). Trimming stripped 3 bases from V and 5 bases from J, with 14 bases between. Germline V gene data show CDR1 as MDHEN and CDR2 as SYDVKM. CDR3 length: 14 residues.

This chain uses TRBV15 with TRBJ1-5; the match to TRBD1 covers 8 bases. Germline V gene lookup returns CDR1 LNHNV and CDR2 YYDKDF (reference sequence). J gave up 6 bases and V 1 base, and 5 bases lay outside the gene matches. The CDR3 has 15 amino acids. This CDR3 reads CATSRGQGSPQPQHF. CDR3 DNA sequence: TGTGCCACCAGCAGAGGACAGGGGTCCCCTCAGCCCCAGCATTTT. Combining the CDR3 with reference TRBV15 and TRBJ1-5 gives the whole variable domain DAMVIQNPRYQVTQFGKPVTLSCSQTLNHNVMYWYQQKSSQAPKLLFHYYDKDFNNEADTPDNFQSRRPNTSFCFLDIRSPGLGDTAMYLCATSRGQGSPQPQHFGDGTRLSIL.

The rearrangement joins TRBV2 to TRBJ2-2; 11 bases are a match to TRBD2. The CDR3 extends over 16 amino acids. The junction had 3 bases not matched to a gene; V was cut back by 4 bases and J by 2 bases. Germline CDR1 SNHLY, CDR2 FYNNEI. The CDR3 protein is CASSVGTSGNTGELFF. CDR3 sequence (DNA): TGTGCCAGCAGTGTCGGGACTAGCGGAAACACCGGGGAGCTGTTTTTT.

The chain has TRBV9 and TRBJ2-2, with 10 bases lining up with TRBD1. The CDR3 loop spans 18 amino acids. V was clipped by 2 bases and J by 0 bases; unmatched bases: 7. The V gene's germline CDR1 is SGDLS and CDR2 YYNGEE. CDR3 in amino acids: CASSVRDRGLSNTGELFF. CDR3 DNA: TGTGCCAGCAGCGTCCGGGACAGGGGACTGTCGAACACCGGGGAGCTGTTTTTT. Full variable domain (outside the CDR3, taken from reference TRBV9 and TRBJ2-2): DSGVTQTPKHLITATGQRVTLRCSPRSGDLSVYWYQQSLDQGLQFLIQYYNGEERAKGNILERFSAQQFPDLHSELNLSSLELGDSALYFCASSVRDRGLSNTGELFFGEGSRLTVL.

The rearrangement links TRBV11-2 to TRBJ2-7, with D possibly being TRBD1 (5 bases). CDR3 length: 17 residues. Germline CDR1 is SGHAT and CDR2 is FQNNGV. Trimming removed 0 bases at V and 3 bases at J, with 18 bases between. The CDR3 spells CASSLDPFRGLNYEQYF. CDR3 nucleotide sequence: TGTGCCAGCAGCTTAGACCCGTTTAGGGGATTGAACTACGAGCAGTACTTC.

This clone was found a few times. The chain combines TRBV19 with TRBJ1-4; TRBD1 aligns across 9 bases. Germline CDR1 reads LNHDA; CDR2 reads SQIVND (reference sequence). This CDR3 region has 19 residues. With V trimmed by 3 bases and J by 5 bases, 16 bases remained unmatched. CDR3: CASSMSPGQGATTNEKLFF. Here the CDR3 DNA reads TGTGCCAGTAGTATGTCTCCGGGACAGGGCGCAACTACCAATGAAAAACTGTTTTTT. The full variable domain, rest sourced from reference TRBV19 and TRBJ1-4, is DGGITQSPKYLFRKEGQNVTLSCEQNLNHDAMYWYRQDPGQGLRLIYYSQIVNDFQKGDIAEGYSVSREKKESFPLTVTSAQKNPTAFYLCASSMSPGQGATTNEKLFFGSGTQLSVL.

The chain combines TRBV5-1 with TRBJ1-2, with 7 bases aligning to TRBD1. The CDR3 spans 15 residues. The V segment lost 4 bases and the J segment 4 bases; nucleotides outside the gene matches: 10. Germline V gene data show CDR1 as SGHRS and CDR2 as YFSETQ. The CDR3 sequence: CASSLDTGDSYGYTF. CDR3 in DNA: TGCGCCAGCAGCCTGGACACAGGGGATTCCTATGGCTACACCTTC.

The chain couples TRBV12-5 to TRBJ2-7; 9 bases are shared with TRBD1. Germline assignment: CDR1 LGHNT and CDR2 FRNRAP. V lost 0 bases, J lost 6 bases, and 9 bases stayed unmatched. The CDR3 length is 16 residues. The CDR3 region is CASGLVLGTGLFEQYF. The CDR3 region has the DNA TGTGCTAGTGGTTTGGTACTTGGGACAGGGTTGTTCGAGCAGTACTTC.

V gene TRBV30 combines with J gene TRBJ2-7; D perhaps matches TRBD1 (5 bases). Germline CDR1 reads GTSNPN; CDR2 reads SVGIG (reference sequence). Between the trimmed V and J ends, which lost 2 bases and 2 bases, there was a span of 13 bases. This CDR3 is built from 14 residues. CDR3 DNA sequence: TGTGCCTGGAGTCCTCAGGGTTCTCCCTACGAGCAGTACTTC. This sequence encodes CAWSPQGSPYEQYF.

In its sample, this clone was seen once. The genes are TRBV28 and TRBJ2-1; D could derive from TRBD1 or TRBD2 (6 bases each). The CDR3 sequence is 15 residues long. The germline V and J ends were trimmed by 5 bases and 8 bases, with 19 bases remaining between them. The germline CDR1 and CDR2 sequences are MDHEN and SYDVKM. The chain's CDR3 is CASSASGPGGDEQFF. Here the CDR3 DNA reads TGTGCCAGCAGTGCCTCCGGCCCCGGGGGCGATGAGCAGTTCTTC.

This clone was seen once. The V gene is TRBV28, the J gene TRBJ2-7; D is undetermined. The germline gives CDR1 MDHEN, CDR2 SYDVKM. The CDR3 is made up of 16 amino acids. Trimming shortened V by 1 base and J by 3 bases, and 16 bases separated the two germline ends. The CDR3 bases are TGTGCCAGCAGTTTATCGGACGAGATAATAAACTACGAGCAGTACTTC. Protein sequence: CASSLSDEIINYEQYF.

This chain connects TRBV28 to TRBJ1-5; D not resolved. Trimming cost V 5 bases and J 1 base, with 9 bases left between them. Germline CDR1 reads MDHEN; CDR2 reads SYDVKM. This CDR3 spans 14 amino acids. DNA for the CDR3: TGTGCCAGCAGTGTGTTAACGAGCAATCAGCCCCAGCATTTT. Its protein product is CASSVLTSNQPQHF.

This chain uses TRBV2 with TRBJ2-5; 9 nucleotides align to TRBD2. V gave up 5 bases and J gave up 0 bases; unmatched junction bases: 7. This CDR3 is 16 amino acids long. CDR1 SNHLY and CDR2 FYNNEI come from the germline V gene. In DNA form, the CDR3 reads TGTGCCAGCAGTTGGACTAAGCGGGAGGACCAAGAGACCCAGTACTTC. It encodes CASSWTKREDQETQYF.